This TCR beta chain was captured in a study of neurological immune-mediated disorders. This clonotype was seen ten or more times. The antigen remains unidentified. General study results and limits: One related-CDR3 cluster, identified by phylogenetic grouping, held the repertoires of 18 of 34 multiple sclerosis patients and was a possible signature. The study found no CDR3 amino acid sequences shared by expanded clones across subjects, suggesting private repertoires in all groups.

2 million PBMCs stored at -80 C were the source of the unsorted libraries. By 5'RACE with 10-nucleotide random UMIs, the cDNA was made. TCRdb recomputed calls from the 5' RACE reads with MiXCR, one row per CDR3 protein. This sample carries tens of thousands of distinct CDR3 sequences, less than 5.5% of them seen once, and the ten largest clones take around 7%. This CDR3 has 17 residues. Germline V lookup: CDR1 LGHNA, CDR2 YNFKEQ. With 8 bases removed from V and 0 bases from J, the gap between germline ends came to 17 bases. V is TRBV4-2 and J is TRBJ2-6; D is unclear. The sequencing input was PBMCs. The clonotype was recovered from a man aged 30-40 years with multiple sclerosis. The chain's CDR3 is CASGSKGSLSGANVLTF. The CDR3 coding sequence is TGTGCCAGCGGTTCAAAAGGGTCCCTCTCTGGGGCCAACGTCCTGACTTTC.